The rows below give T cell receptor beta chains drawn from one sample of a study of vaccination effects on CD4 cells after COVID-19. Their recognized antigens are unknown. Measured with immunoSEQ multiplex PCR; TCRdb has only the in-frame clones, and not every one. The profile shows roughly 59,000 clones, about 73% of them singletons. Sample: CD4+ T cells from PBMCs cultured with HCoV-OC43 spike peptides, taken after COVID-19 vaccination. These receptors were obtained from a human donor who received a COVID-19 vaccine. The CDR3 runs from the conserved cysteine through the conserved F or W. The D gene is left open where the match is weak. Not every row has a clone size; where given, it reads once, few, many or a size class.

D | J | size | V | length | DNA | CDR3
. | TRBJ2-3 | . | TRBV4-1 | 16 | TGCGCCAGCAGCCACGAGGACAGTTTCCCCACAGATACGCAGTATTTT | CASSHEDSFPTDTQYF
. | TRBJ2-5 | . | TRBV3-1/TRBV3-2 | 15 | TGTGCCAGCAGCCAAGGCGTCGGGGGCTCTAGGACCCAGTACTTC | CASSQGVGGSRTQYF
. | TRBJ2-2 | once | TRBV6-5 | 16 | TGTGCCAGCAGTTACTCGACGGGGGTGAACACCGGGGAGCTGTTTTTT | CASSYSTGVNTGELFF
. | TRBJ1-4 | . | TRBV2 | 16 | TGTGCCAGCAGTCCCAGGACATTCCAAGTGGCTGAAAAACTGTTTTTT | CASSPRTFQVAEKLFF
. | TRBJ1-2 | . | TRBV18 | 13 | TGTGCCAGCTCAACGGACGGGGCGTATGGCTACACCTTC | CASSTDGAYGYTF
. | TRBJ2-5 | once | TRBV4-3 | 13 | TGCGCCAGCAGCAAAGACCACCAAGAGACCCAGTACTTC | CASSKDHQETQYF
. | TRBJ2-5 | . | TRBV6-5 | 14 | TGTGCCACCACCGGCGTGACCCCCATATGGACCCAGTACTTC | CATTGVTPIWTQYF
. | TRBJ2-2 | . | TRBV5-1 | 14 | TGCGCCAGCCAGCAGGGAATAAGGAGCGGGGAGCTGTTTTTT | CASQQGIRSGELFF
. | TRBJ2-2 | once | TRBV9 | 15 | TGTGCCAGCAGCATACAGGGAAGGGACACCGGGGAGCTGTTTTTT | CASSIQGRDTGELFF
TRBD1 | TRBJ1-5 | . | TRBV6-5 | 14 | TGTGCCAGCAGTTACACGGCAGGGGGTCAGCCCCAGCATTTT | CASSYTAGGQPQHF
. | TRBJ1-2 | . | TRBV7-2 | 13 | TGTGCCAGCAGCTTAGGACAGTTGGGGGGCTACACCTTC | CASSLGQLGGYTF
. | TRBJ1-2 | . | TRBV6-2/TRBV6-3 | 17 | . | CASSYLWTRSSNYGYTF
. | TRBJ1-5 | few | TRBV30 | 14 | TGTGCCTGGAGTCTTCAGGGTAGGTATCAGCCCCAGCATTTT | CAWSLQGRYQPQHF
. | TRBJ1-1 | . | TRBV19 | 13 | TGTGCCAGTAGTATATTGGGCGTTGATGAAGCTTTCTTT | CASSILGVDEAFF
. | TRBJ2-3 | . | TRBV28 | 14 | TGTGCCAGCAGCCCCAGCGGAAACACAGATACGCAGTATTTT | CASSPSGNTDTQYF
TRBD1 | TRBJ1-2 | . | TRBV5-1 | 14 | TGCGCCAGCAGCACCGGACAGGGCAGCTATGGCTACACCTTC | CASSTGQGSYGYTF
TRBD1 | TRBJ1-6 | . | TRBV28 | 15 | TGTGCCAGCAGTTTCCGGGACAGGCTTAATTCACCCCTCCACTTT | CASSFRDRLNSPLHF
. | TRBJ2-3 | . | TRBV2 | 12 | TGTGCCAGCAGTGAAGGTGCAGATACGCAGTATTTT | CASSEGADTQYF
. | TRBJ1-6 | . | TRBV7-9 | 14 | TGTGCCAGCAGCTTTGGCCAGTATAATTCACCCCTCCACTTT | CASSFGQYNSPLHF
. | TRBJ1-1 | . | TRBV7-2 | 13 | TGTGCCAGCAGCCAACTCCTGAACACTGAAGCTTTCTTT | CASSQLLNTEAFF
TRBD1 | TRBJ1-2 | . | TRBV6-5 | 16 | TGTGCCAGCAGTTACTCCTTAAACAGGGGGCCCAATGGCTACACCTTC | CASSYSLNRGPNGYTF
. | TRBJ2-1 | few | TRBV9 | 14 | TGTGCCAGCAGCGTAACGGAGGGTTACAATGAGCAGTTCTTC | CASSVTEGYNEQFF
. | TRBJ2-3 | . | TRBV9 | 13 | TGTGCCAGCAGCCCGGGACCCACAGATACGCAGTATTTT | CASSPGPTDTQYF
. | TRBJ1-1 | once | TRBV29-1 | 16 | TGCAGCGTTGAGTTCAGGGGATGGCACGGGAACACTGAAGCTTTCTTT | CSVEFRGWHGNTEAFF
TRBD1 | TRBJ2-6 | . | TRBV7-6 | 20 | TGTGCCAGCAGCTTTAGCCTCGGGACAGCCTACTTCTCTGGGGCCAACGTCCTGACTTTC | CASSFSLGTAYFSGANVLTF
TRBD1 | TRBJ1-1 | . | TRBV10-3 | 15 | TGTGCCATCAGTGACGGACAGGGAGGGTACACTGAAGCTTTCTTT | CAISDGQGGYTEAFF
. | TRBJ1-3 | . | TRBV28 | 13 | TGTGCCAGCAACTGGTTAGCTGGAAACACCATATATTTT | CASNWLAGNTIYF
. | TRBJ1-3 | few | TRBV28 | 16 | TGTGCCAGCAGTTTCTTGTCAGGCCTCTCTGGAAACACCATATATTTT | CASSFLSGLSGNTIYF
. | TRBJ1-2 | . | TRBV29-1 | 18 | TGCAGCGTTGAAAAGCCCCTTCCAAAGGGATCCCTTTACTATGGCTACACCTTC | CSVEKPLPKGSLYYGYTF
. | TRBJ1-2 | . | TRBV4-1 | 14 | TGCGCCAGCAGCCAAGAGCGGGACAAGAGAGGCTACACCTTC | CASSQERDKRGYTF
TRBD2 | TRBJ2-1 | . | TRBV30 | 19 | TGTGCCTGGAATGATTGGACTAGCGGGGGCCCGACTATCTACAATGAGCAGTTCTTC | CAWNDWTSGGPTIYNEQFF
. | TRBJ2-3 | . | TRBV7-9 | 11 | TGTGCCAGCAGCTTCACAGATACGCAGTATTTT | CASSFTDTQYF
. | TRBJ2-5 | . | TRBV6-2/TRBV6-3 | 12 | TGTGCCAGCAGTCACAGGGATCGGACCCAGTACTTC | CASSHRDRTQYF
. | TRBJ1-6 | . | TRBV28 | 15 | TGTGCCAGCGGATTTGCAAGGGGGGTAAATTCACCCCTCCACTTT | CASGFARGVNSPLHF
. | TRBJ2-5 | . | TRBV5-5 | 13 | TGTGCCAGCAGCTTCCATCCTCAAGAGACCCAGTACTTC | CASSFHPQETQYF
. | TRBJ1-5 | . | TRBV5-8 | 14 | TGTGCCAGCAGCTTGTGGGACGAGGGTCAGCCCCAGCATTTT | CASSLWDEGQPQHF
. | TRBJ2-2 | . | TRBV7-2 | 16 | TGTGCCAGCAGTTTCGTGGCCGGTACTAACACCGGGGAGCTGTTTTTT | CASSFVAGTNTGELFF
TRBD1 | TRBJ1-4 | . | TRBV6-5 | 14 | TGTGCCAGCAGCCGGAACAGGGGGCGTGAAAAACTGTTTTTT | CASSRNRGREKLFF
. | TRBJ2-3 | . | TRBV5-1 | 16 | TGCGCCAGCAATCTGGGCGGCGGTTACAGCACAGATACGCAGTATTTT | CASNLGGGYSTDTQYF
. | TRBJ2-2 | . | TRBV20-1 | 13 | TGCAGTGCTAGTTACGGACCCACCGGGGAGCTGTTTTTT | CSASYGPTGELFF